Following are 11 T cell receptor beta chains from one sample sequenced in a study of CD8 T cells in ankylosing spondylitis. TCRdb reprocessed the 5' RACE reads with MiXCR, giving one entry per CDR3 protein. This sample yields roughly 220,000 distinct CDR3 sequences, of which more than 9% are seen a single time; roughly 23% belongs to the top ten. Specimen: blood, either unsorted or a sorted T cell fraction (not recorded which). The receptors shown here come from a male donor with ankylosing spondylitis or in good health (not recorded which).

This clonotype was counted a single time. Since a much larger clone is just one base distant, this may be a read error. The chain uses TRBV7-9 and TRBJ1-2; TRBD1 matches 11 bases. The CDR3 runs to 16 residues. Germline values: CDR1 SEHNR, CDR2 FQNEAQ (reference sequence). The CDR3 region has the DNA TGTGCCAGCAGCCCGAGGGGACAGGGGGTCGGCTATGGCTACCCCTTC. Translated, it gives CASSPRGQGVGYGYPF.

This clonotype was counted a few times. The V gene is TRBV15, the J gene TRBJ2-1; a possible D gene is TRBD2 (5 bases). The germline CDR1 and CDR2 sequences are LNHNV and YYDKDF (reference sequence). The CDR3 length is 16 residues. V was shortened by 0 bases and J by 2 bases, with 11 bases between the two germline ends. The CDR3 loop is CATSRDPAVAYNEQFF. Here the CDR3 DNA reads TGTGCCACCAGCAGAGATCCAGCGGTAGCCTACAATGAGCAGTTCTTC.

This clonotype occurred many times. The gene calls are TRBV29-1 and TRBJ2-3, with 7 bases matching TRBD2. V trimming: 5 bases; J trimming: 0 bases; junction bases outside the gene matches: 2. Germline V CDR1 and CDR2: SQVTM, ANQGSEA. The CDR3 contains 13 residues. The CDR3 region is CSVSGGSTDTQYF. In DNA, the CDR3 is TGCAGCGTTTCGGGGGGTAGCACAGATACGCAGTATTTT.

This clonotype was seen at least ten times. The CDR3: CASSVTGDTNYGYTF. In DNA form, the CDR3 reads TGCGCCAGCAGCGTTACAGGGGACACTAACTATGGCTACACCTTC. The chain joins TRBV5-1 to TRBJ1-2, with TRBD1 matching over 7 bases. Trimming cost V 4 bases and J 0 bases; bases outside gene matches: 6. The CDR3 consists of 15 residues. The germline V gene has CDR1 SGHRS and CDR2 YFSETQ.

This clonotype was observed at least ten times. One junction end disagrees with the germline gene, perhaps due to a read error. This chain's CDR3 is CASSPRTWDTDTQYF. The CDR3 bases are TGTGCTAGCAGCCCACGGACTTGGGACACAGATACGCAGTATTTT. This rearrangement joins TRBV7-7 to TRBJ2-3; TRBD2 might be the D (5 bases). Looked up from germline, CDR1 is SSHAT and CDR2 is FNYEAQ (reference sequence). The CDR3 is 15 residues long.

The rearrangement joins TRBV7-2 to TRBJ2-1; 7 bases are a match to TRBD1. CDR1 and CDR2 from the germline V gene are SGHTA and FQGNSA. The CDR3 contains 16 residues. V was clipped by 5 bases and J by 0 bases; unmatched bases: 7. CDR3 in amino acids: CASSLGTDLSYNEQFF. CDR3 sequence (DNA): TGTGCCAGCAGCCTAGGGACAGACCTCTCCTACAATGAGCAGTTCTTC.

This clonotype appeared many times. One end of the junction is discordant with germline, which a read error may explain. The chain is built from TRBV5-1 and TRBJ2-3; D is ambiguous. Germline CDR1 SGHRS, CDR2 YFSETQ. The CDR3 sequence is 13 residues long. DNA for the CDR3: TGTGCCAGCAGCCTGGGCGGTACAGATACGCAGTATTTT. It is translated as CASSLGGTDTQYF.

Only a few counts were recorded for this clonotype. No conserved phenylalanine or tryptophan ends this CDR3, so it is likely a read error. No DNA is shown, since the ends of the CDR3 on it are uncertain; the CDR3 is the one TCRdb lists. The chain uses TRBV6-7 and TRBJ2-7; TRBD1, the table's D call, was not compared with the DNA. TRBV6-7 is an open reading frame whose function is uncertain. The CDR3 is made up of 11 amino acids, end residues included. CDR3 protein: CASSYRGRGTL.

The chain couples TRBV5-1 to TRBJ1-4, with TRBD1 matching 7 bases. Germline CDR1 is SGHRS and CDR2 is YFSETQ. This CDR3 has 14 residues. After removal of 4 bases from V and 4 bases from J, the junction contained 4 bases not matched to a gene. The CDR3 sequence: CASSLGQYNEKLFF. In DNA form, the CDR3 reads TGCGCCAGCAGCCTGGGACAGTATAATGAAAAACTGTTTTTT.

This clonotype showed up many times. The gene calls are TRBV7-3 and TRBJ2-3; possibly TRBD2 for D (5 bases). The CDR3 has 17 amino acids. Germline CDR1 SGHTA, CDR2 FQGTGA. V shed 5 bases and J shed 1 base, with 19 bases lying between them. CDR3 protein: CASSRGPNLQGTDTQYF. In nucleotides, the CDR3 is TGTGCCAGCAGCCGAGGGCCAAACCTCCAGGGCACAGATACGCAGTATTTT.

Many counts were recorded for this clonotype. V gene TRBV7-2 combines with J gene TRBJ2-5; D gene uncertain. The V end lost 2 bases, the J end lost 6 bases, and 1 base lay between the germline ends. CDR1 and CDR2 from the germline V gene are SGHTA and FQGNSA. The CDR3 loop spans 10 amino acids. In nucleotides, the CDR3 is TGTGCCAGCAGCTTACAGACCCAGTACTTC. This encodes CASSLQTQYF.